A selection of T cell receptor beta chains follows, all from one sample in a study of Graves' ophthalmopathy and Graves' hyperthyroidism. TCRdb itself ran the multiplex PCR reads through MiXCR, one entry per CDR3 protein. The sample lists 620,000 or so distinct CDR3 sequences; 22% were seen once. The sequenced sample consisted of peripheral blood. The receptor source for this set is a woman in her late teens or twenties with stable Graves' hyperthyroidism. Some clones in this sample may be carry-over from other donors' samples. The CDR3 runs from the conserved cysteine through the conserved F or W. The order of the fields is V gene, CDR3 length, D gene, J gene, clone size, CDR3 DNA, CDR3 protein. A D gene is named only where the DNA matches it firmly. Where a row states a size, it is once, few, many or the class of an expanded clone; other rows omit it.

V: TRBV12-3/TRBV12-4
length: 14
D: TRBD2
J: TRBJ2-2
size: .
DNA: TGTGCCAGCATCTCGCACGGGGGGACCGGGGAGCTGTTTTTT
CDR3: CASISHGGTGELFF

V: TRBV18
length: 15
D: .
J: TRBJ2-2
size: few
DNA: TGTGCCAGCTCACCATTCAGCTCGAACACCGGGGAGCTGTTTTTT
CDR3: CASSPFSSNTGELFF

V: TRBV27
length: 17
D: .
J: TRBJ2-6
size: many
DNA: TGTGCCAGCAGCCAGGACGGGTACCCCTCTGGGGCCAACGTCCTGACTTTC
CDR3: CASSQDGYPSGANVLTF

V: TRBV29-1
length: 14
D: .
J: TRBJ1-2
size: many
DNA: TGCAGCGTTGCCATAGGGCCCGGGGGCTATGGCTACACCTTC
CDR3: CSVAIGPGGYGYTF

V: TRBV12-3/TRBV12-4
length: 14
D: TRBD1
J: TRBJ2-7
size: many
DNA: TGTGCCAGCAGCCCAACGGGACAGTACTACGAGCAGTACTTC
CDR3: CASSPTGQYYEQYF

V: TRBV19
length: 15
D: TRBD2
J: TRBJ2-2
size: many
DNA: TGTGCCAGTAGGCGACTAGCGGGAGATACCGGGGAGCTGTTTTTT
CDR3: CASRRLAGDTGELFF

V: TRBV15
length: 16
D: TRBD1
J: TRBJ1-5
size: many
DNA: TGTGCCACCAGCAGACGACAGGGCTTGCTGGAGCAGCCCCAGCATTTT
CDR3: CATSRRQGLLEQPQHF

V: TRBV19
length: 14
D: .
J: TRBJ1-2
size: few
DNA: TGTGCCAGTACCCCCGCCGGGGAAAACTATGGCTACACCTTC
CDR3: CASTPAGENYGYTF

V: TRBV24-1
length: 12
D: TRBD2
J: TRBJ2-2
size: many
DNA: TGTGCCACCTGCGGGAGTACCGGGGAGCTGTTTTTT
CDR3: CATCGSTGELFF

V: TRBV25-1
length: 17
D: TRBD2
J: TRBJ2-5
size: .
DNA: TGTGCCAGCAGTGGCCCAGAACTAGCGGGAGTTTTGGAGACCCAGTACTTC
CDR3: CASSGPELAGVLETQYF

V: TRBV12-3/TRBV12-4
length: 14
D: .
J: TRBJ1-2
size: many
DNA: TGTGCCAGCAGTTTGACCGGGACAAACTATGGCTACACCTTC
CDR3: CASSLTGTNYGYTF

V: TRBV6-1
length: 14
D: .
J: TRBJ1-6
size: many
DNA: TGTGCCAGCAGTGAGAGCTCCTATAATTCACCCCTCCACTTT
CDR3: CASSESSYNSPLHF

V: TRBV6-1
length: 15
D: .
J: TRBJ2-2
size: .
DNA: TGTGCCAGCAATGGGGGCGGGGGTCACACCGGGGAGCTGTTTTTT
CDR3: CASNGGGGHTGELFF

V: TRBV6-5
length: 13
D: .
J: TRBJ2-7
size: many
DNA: TGTGCCACCGATTGGGTCGAAAGGGACGAGCAGTACTTC
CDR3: CATDWVERDEQYF

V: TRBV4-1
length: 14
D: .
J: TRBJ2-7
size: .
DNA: TGCGCCAGCAGCCCATGGACCACCTTCGGGGAGCAGTACTTC
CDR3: CASSPWTTFGEQYF

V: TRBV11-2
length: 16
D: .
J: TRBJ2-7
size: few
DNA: TGTGCCAGCAGCTTATTTATTAGCGGCCCCACCTTCGAGCAGTACTTC
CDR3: CASSLFISGPTFEQYF

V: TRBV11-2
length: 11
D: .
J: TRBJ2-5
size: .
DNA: TGTGCCGTTAGTGGGGCCGGACCCCTCCACTTC
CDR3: CAVSGAGPLHF

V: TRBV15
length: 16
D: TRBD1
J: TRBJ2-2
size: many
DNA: TGTGCCACCAGCCACACAGGGGGAGGATACACCGGGGAGCTGTTTTTT
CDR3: CATSHTGGGYTGELFF

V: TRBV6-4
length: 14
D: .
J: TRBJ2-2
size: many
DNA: TGTGCCAGCAGTGCGGACACTAACACCGGGGAGCTGTTTTTT
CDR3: CASSADTNTGELFF

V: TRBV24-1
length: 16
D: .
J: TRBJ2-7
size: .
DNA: TGTGCCACCAGTGAGAATCTCGGCCGGAGGTCCTACGAGCAGTACTTC
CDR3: CATSENLGRRSYEQYF

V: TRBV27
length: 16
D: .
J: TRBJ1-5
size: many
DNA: TGTGCCAGCAGTTCCTACAGTAACAGGGTTGATCAGCCCCAGCATTTT
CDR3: CASSSYSNRVDQPQHF

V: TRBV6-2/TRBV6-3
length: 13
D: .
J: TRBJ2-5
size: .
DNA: TGTGCCAGCAGGCGACAGCCGCAAGAGACCCAGTACTTC
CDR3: CASRRQPQETQYF

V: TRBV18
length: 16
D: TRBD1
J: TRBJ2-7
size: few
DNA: TGTGCCAGCTCACGAGGTCGCGCAGGGGGCACCTACGAGCAGTACTTC
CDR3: CASSRGRAGGTYEQYF

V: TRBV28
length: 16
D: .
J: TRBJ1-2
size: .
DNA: TGTGCCAGCAGCCCCCGCCGGGACGCCAGAAACTATGGCTACACCTTC
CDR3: CASSPRRDARNYGYTF

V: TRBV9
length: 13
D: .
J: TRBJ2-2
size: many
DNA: TGTGCCAGCAGCGTAGAGGTGGCCGGGGAGCTGTTTTTT
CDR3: CASSVEVAGELFF

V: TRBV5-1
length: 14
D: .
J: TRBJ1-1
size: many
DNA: TGCGCCAGCGCTATTACCCCGGGGGCCACTGAAGCTTTCTTT
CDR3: CASAITPGATEAFF